The 2 T cell receptor beta chains presented below share a single source sample, sequenced in a study of graft-versus-host responses after intestinal transplantation. The assay was immunoSEQ multiplex PCR, and TCRdb's table has in-frame clones only and misses some. Altogether approximately 75,000 clones are present, almost 90% being singletons, with the ten largest covering about 4.2%. Their antigens remain unidentified. Sample: unstimulated CD8+ T cells sorted from spleen or lymph node cells, taken before transplant. Receptors originate from a human donor who was the organ donor for an intestinal transplant.

This chain connects TRBV5-5 to TRBJ1-5; D is possibly TRBD1 (5 bases). CDR1 is SGHKS, CDR2 YYEKEE, per germline (reference sequence). Trimming took off 0 bases at V and 0 bases at J, with 10 bases between the two ends. The CDR3 length is 16 residues. The chain's CDR3 is CASSLGFTGSNQPQHF. DNA of the CDR3: TGTGCCAGCAGCTTGGGATTTACAGGTAGCAATCAGCCCCAGCATTTT.

The CDR3 loop reads CASSDGTSATGELFF. CDR3 nucleotides: TGTGCCAGCAGTGATGGGACTAGCGCTACCGGGGAGCTGTTTTTT. The chain has TRBV2 and TRBJ2-2, with 10 positions matching TRBD2. This CDR3 is built from 15 residues. The germline gives CDR1 SNHLY, CDR2 FYNNEI. The trim removed 3 bases at V and 5 bases at J, leaving 3 bases unmatched.